The clone carrying this TCR beta chain was detected many times. Its specificity is unknown. cDNA molecules, individually, were tagged with unique molecular identifiers. TCRdb re-derived calls from the 5' RACE reads in MiXCR, one entry per CDR3 protein. The table shows around 56,000 distinct CDR3 sequences, with roughly an eighth occurring only once. The data belong to a study of early T cells in non-severe SARS-CoV-2 infection. Points from the study as a whole: Anti-spike CD8 responses were favored in VDJdb matching, and private and CD4 specificities were missed.

Trimming pared 1 base from V and 0 bases from J, leaving 7 bases between. The CDR3 length is 14 residues. Germline CDR1 and CDR2: SGHRS and YFSETQ. The receptor was derived from an adult who was a healthcare worker with PCR-confirmed SARS-CoV-2 infection or an uninfected control (not recorded which). This specimen consisted of whole blood, obtained at baseline. The genes are TRBV5-1 and TRBJ1-1, with no clear D. The CDR3 here is CASSLSSLNTEAFF. The CDR3 DNA reads as TGCGCCAGCAGCTTGTCCAGTCTGAACACTGAAGCTTTCTTT.